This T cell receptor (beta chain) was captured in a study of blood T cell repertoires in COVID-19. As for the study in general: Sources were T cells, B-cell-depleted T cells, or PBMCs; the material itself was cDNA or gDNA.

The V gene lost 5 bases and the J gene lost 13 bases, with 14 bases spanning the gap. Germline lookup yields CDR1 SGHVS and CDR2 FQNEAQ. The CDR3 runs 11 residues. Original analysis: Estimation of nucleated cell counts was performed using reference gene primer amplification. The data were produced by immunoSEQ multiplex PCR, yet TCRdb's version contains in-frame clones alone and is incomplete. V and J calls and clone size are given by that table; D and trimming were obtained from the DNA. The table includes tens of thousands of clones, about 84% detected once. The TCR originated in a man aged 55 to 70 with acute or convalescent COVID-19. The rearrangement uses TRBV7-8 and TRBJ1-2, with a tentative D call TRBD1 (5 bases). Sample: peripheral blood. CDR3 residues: CASSLDSRPTF. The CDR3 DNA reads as TGTGCCAGCAGCCTTGACAGTCGACCCACCTTC.